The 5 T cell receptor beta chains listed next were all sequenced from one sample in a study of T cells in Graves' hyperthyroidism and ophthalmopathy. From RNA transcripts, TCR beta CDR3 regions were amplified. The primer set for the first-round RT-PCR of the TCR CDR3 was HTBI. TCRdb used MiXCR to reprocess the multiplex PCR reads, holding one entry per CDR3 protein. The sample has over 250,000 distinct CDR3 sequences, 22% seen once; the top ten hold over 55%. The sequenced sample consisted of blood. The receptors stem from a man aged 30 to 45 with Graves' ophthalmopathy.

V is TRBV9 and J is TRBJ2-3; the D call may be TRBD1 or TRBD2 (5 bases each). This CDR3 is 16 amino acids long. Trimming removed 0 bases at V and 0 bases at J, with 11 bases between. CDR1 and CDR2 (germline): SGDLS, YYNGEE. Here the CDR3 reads CASSVGSGGSTDTQYF. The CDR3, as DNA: TGTGCCAGCAGCGTAGGGAGTGGGGGAAGCACAGATACGCAGTATTTT.

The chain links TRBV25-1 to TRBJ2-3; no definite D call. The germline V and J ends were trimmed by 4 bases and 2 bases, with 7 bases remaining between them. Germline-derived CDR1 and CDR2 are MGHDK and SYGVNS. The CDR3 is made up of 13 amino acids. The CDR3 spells CASSGSNTDTQYF. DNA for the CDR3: TGTGCCAGCAGTGGGAGCAACACAGATACGCAGTATTTT.

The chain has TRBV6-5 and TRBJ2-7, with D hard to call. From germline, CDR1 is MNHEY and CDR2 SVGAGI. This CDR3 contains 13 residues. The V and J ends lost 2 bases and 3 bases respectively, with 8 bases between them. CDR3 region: CASSYRADYEQYF. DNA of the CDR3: TGTGCCAGCAGTTACAGGGCAGACTACGAGCAGTACTTC.

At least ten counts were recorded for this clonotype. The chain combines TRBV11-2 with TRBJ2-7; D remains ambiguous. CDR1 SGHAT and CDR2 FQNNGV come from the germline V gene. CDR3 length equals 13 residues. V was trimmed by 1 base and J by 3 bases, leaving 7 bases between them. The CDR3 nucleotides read TGTGCCAGCAGCTTAGTTGGGGACTACGAGCAGTACTTC. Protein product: CASSLVGDYEQYF.

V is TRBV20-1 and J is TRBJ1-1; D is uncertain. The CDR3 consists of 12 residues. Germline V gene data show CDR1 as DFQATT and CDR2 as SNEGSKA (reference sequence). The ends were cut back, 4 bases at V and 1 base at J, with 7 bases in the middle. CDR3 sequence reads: CSATMGNTEAFF. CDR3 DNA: TGCAGTGCTACGATGGGGAACACTGAAGCTTTCTTT.